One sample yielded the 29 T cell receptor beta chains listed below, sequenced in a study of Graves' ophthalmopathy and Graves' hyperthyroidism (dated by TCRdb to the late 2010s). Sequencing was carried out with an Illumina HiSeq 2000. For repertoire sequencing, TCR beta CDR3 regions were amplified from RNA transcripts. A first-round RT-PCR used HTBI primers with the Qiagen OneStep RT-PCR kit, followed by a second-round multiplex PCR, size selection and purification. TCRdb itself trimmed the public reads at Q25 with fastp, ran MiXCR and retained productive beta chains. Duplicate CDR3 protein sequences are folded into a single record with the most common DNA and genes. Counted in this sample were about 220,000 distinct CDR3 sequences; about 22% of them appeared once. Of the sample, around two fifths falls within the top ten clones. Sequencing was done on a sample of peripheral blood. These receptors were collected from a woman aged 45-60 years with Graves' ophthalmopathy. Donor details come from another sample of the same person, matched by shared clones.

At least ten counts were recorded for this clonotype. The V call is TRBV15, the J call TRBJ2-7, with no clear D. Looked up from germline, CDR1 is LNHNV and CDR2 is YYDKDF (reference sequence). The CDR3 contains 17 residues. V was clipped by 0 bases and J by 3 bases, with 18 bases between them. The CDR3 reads CATSRDARKANNYEQYF. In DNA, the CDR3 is TGTGCCACCAGCAGAGACGCGCGTAAAGCCAACAACTACGAGCAGTACTTC.

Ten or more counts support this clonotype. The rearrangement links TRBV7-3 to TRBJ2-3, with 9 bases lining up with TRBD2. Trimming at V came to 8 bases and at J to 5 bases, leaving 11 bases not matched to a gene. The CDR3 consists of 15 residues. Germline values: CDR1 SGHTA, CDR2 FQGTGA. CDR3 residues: CASSRREGRLDTQYF. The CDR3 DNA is TGTGCCAGCTCGAGGCGGGAGGGTCGACTAGATACGCAGTATTTT.

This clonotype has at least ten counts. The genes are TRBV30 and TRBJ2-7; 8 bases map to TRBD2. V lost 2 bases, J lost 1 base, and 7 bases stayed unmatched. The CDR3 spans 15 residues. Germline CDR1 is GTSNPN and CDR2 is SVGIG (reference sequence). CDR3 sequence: CAWSRAASGSYEQYF. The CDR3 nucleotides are TGTGCCTGGAGTAGGGCAGCTAGCGGGTCCTACGAGCAGTACTTC.

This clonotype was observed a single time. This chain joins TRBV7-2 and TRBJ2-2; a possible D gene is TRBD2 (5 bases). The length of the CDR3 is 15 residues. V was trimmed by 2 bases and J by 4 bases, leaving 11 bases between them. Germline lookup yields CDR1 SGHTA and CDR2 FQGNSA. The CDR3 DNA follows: TGTGCCAGCAGCTTAATCCGGGGTTCCACCGGGGAGCTGTTTTTT. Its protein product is CASSLIRGSTGELFF.

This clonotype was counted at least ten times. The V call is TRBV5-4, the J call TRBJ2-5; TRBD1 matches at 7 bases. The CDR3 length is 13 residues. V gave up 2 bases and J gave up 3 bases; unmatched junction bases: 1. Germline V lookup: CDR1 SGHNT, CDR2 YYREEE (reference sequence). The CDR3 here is CASSFTGEETQYF. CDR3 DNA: TGTGCCAGCAGCTTTACAGGGGAAGAGACCCAGTACTTC.

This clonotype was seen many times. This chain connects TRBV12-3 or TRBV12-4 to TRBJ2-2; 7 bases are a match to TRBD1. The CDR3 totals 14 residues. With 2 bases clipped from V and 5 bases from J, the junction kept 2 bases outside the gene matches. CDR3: CASSLTQGTGELFF. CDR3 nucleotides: TGTGCCAGCAGTTTAACACAGGGGACCGGGGAGCTGTTTTTT.

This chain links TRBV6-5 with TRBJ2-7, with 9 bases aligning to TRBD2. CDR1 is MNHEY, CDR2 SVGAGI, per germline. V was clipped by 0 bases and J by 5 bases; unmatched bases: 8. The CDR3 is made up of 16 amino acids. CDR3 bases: TGTGCCAGCAGTTACTCGCAAGGGACTAGCAGACACGAGCAGTACTTC. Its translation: CASSYSQGTSRHEQYF.

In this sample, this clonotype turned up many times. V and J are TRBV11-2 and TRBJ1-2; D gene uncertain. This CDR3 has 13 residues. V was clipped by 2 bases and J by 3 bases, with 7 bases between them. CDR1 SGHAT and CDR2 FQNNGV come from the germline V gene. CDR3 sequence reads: CASSLNRDYGYTF. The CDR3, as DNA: TGTGCCAGCAGCTTAAACCGAGACTATGGCTACACCTTC.

The CDR3 region is CASSTPPPSTDTQYF. CDR3 nucleotides: TGTGCCAGCAGCACCCCCCCCCCAAGCACAGATACGCAGTATTTT. J is TRBJ2-3 and V is TRBV11-1; no definite D call. From germline, CDR1 is SGHAT and CDR2 FQDESV (reference sequence). V lost 5 bases, J lost 0 bases, and 12 bases lay in between. This CDR3 contains 15 residues.

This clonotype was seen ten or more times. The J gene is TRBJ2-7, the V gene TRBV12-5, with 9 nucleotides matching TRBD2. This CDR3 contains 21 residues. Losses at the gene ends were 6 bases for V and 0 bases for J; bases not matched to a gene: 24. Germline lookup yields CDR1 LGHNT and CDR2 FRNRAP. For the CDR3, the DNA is TGTGCTAGTGGGAAACAAAGAGGACCGATACATAGCGGGAGAGGCTCCTACGAGCAGTACTTC. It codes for CASGKQRGPIHSGRGSYEQYF.

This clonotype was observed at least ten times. The CDR3 protein is CASSWDGTGGYYEQYF. In DNA, the CDR3 is TGTGCCAGCAGTTGGGATGGGACAGGGGGATACTACGAGCAGTACTTC. The V and J genes are TRBV27 and TRBJ2-7; 11 nucleotides line up with TRBD1. Germline V gives CDR1 MNHEY, CDR2 SMNVEV (reference sequence). The CDR3 spans 16 residues. The V gene end was trimmed by 4 bases and the J gene end by 3 bases; junction bases not matched to a gene: 8.

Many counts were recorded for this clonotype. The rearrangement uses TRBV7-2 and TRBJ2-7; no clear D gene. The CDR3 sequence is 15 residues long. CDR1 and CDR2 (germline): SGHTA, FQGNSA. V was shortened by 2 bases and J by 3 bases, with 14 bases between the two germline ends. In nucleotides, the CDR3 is TGTGCCAGCAGCTTAAAAAGTGGCCAGGACTACGAGCAGTACTTC. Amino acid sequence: CASSLKSGQDYEQYF.

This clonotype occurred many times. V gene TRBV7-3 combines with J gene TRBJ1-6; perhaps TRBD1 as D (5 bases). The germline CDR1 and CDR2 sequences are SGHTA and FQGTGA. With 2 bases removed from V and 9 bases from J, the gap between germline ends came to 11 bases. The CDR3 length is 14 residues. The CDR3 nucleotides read TGTGCCAGCAGCTTAGGCAGGGATGGTTCACCCCTCCACTTT. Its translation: CASSLGRDGSPLHF.

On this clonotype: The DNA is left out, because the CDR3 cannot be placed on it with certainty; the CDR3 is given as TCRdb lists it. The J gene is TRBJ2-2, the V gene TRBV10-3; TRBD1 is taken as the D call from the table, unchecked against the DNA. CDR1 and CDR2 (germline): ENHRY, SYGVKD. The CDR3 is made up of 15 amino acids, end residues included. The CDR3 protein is CAALRDRGPPGSCFF.

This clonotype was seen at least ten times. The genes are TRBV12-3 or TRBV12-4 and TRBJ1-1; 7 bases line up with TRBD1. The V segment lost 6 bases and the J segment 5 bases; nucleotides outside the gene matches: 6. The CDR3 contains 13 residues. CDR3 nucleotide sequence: TGTGCCAGCAGCCCCCGCAGGGGGACTGAAGCTTTCTTT. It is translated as CASSPRRGTEAFF.

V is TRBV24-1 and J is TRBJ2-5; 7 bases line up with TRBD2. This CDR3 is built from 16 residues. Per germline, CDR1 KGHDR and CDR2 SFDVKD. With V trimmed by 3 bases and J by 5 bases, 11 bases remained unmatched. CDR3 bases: TGTGCCACCAGTGATAGGGTGGGTAGCGGGCGGGAGACCCAGTACTTC. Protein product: CATSDRVGSGRETQYF.

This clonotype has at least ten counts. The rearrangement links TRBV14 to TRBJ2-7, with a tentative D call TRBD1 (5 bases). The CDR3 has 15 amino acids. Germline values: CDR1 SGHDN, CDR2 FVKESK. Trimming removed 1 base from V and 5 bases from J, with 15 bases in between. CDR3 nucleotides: TGTGCCAGCAGCCAAGCCTATAGGGGCCCTCACGAGCAGTACTTC. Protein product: CASSQAYRGPHEQYF.

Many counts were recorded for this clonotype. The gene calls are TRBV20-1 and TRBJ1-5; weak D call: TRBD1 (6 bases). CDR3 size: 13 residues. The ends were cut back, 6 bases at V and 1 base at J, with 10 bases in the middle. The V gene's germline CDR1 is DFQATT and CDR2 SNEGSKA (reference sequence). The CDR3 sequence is CSAAQGSNQPQHF. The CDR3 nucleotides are TGCAGTGCGGCACAGGGAAGCAATCAGCCCCAGCATTTT.

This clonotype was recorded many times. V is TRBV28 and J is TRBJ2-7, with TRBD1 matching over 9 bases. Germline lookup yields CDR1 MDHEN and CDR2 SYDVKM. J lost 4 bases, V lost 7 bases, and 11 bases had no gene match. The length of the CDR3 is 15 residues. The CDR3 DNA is TGTGCCAGCAACGCCCCCGGACAGGGGCGGTACGAGCAGTACTTC. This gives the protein CASNAPGQGRYEQYF.

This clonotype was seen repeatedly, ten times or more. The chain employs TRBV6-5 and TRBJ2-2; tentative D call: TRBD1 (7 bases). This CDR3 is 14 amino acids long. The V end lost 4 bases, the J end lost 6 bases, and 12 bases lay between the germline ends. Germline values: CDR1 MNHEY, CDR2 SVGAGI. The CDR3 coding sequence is TGTGCCAGCAGTTTGGGCAGGGGGGCCGGGGAGCTGTTTTTT. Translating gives CASSLGRGAGELFF.

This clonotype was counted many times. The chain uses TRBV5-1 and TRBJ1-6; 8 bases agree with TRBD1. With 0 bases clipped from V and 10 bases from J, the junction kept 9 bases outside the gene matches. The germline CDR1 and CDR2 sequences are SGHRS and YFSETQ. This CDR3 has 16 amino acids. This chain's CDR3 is CASSLDGQGRDSPLHF. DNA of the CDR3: TGCGCCAGCAGCTTGGATGGACAGGGAAGAGACTCACCCCTCCACTTT.

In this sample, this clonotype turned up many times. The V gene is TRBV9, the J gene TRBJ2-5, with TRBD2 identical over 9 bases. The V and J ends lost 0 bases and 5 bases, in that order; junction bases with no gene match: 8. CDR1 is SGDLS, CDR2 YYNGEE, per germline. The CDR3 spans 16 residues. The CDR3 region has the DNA TGTGCCAGCAGCGTAGGGATTAGCGGGAGTTGGGAGACCCAGTACTTC. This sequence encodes CASSVGISGSWETQYF.

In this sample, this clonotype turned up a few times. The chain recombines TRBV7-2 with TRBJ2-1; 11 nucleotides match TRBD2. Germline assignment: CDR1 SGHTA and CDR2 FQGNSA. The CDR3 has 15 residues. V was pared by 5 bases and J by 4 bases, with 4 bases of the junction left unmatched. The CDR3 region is CASSPLAGGYNEQFF. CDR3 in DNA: TGTGCCAGCAGCCCTTTAGCGGGAGGGTACAATGAGCAGTTCTTC.

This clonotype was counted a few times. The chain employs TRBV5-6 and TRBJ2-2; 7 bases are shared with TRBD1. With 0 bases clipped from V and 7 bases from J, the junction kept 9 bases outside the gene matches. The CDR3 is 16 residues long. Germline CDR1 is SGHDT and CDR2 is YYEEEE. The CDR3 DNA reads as TGTGCCAGCAGCTTGGTCGTACAGGGGTCGGGCGGGGAGCTGTTTTTT. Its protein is CASSLVVQGSGGELFF.

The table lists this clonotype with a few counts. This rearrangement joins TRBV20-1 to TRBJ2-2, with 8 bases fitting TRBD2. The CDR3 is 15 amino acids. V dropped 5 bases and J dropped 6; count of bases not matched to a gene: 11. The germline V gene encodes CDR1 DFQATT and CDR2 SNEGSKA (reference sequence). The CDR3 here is CSAARGLAGPGELFF. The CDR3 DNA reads TGCAGTGCTGCCCGCGGACTAGCAGGACCCGGGGAGCTGTTTTTT.

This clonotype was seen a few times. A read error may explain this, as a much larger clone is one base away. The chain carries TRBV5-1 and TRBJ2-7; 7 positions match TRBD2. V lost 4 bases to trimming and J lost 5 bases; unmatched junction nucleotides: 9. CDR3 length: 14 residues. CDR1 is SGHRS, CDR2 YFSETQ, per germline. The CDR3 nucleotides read TGCGCCAGCAGCATCGGGACTATCGGAAACGAGCAGTACTTC. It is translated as CASSIGTIGNEQYF.

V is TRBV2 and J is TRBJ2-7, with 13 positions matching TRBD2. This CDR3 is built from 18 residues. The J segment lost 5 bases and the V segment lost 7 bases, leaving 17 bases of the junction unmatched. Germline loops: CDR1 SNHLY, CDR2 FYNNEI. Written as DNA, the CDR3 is TGTGCCAGCAACTCTAGGGTCGGACTAGCGGGAGTCATCGACGAGCAGTACTTC. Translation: CASNSRVGLAGVIDEQYF.

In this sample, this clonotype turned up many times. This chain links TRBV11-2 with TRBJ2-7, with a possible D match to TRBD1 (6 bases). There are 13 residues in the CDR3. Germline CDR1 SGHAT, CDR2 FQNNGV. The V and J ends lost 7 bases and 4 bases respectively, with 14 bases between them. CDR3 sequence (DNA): TGTGCCAGCAACAGGGTTTTCCCTTACGAGCAGTACTTC. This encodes CASNRVFPYEQYF. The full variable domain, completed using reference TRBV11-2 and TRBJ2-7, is EAGVAQSPRYKIIEKRQSVAFWCNPISGHATLYWYQQILGQGPKLLIQFQNNGVVDDSQLPKDRFSAERLKGVDSTLKIQPAKLEDSAVYLCASNRVFPYEQYFGPGTRLTVT.

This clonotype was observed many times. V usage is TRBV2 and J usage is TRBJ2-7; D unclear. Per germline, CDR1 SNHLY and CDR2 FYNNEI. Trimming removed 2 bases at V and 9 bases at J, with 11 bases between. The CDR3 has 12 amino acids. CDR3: CASSEHEYGQYF. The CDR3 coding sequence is TGTGCCAGCAGTGAACATGAGTATGGGCAGTACTTC.